This T cell receptor beta chain was recovered during a study of blood T cell repertoires in COVID-19. Study information: Collection of acute and convalescent COVID-19 samples took place in the United States, Italy and Spain.

About this clone itself: Distinct nucleotide sequences in the sample also encode this CDR3.

From germline, CDR1 is MNHEY and CDR2 SVGAGI. This CDR3 is built from 14 residues. The ends lost 5 bases at V and 3 bases at J; junction bases unmatched: 3. The data were produced by immunoSEQ multiplex PCR, yet TCRdb's version contains in-frame clones alone and is incomplete. The data contain 120,000 to 150,000 clones, approximately 86% of them singletons. This rearrangement joins TRBV6-5 to TRBJ1-1, with 10 bases fitting TRBD1. What was sequenced was peripheral blood. The clonotype originates from a woman aged 45-65 years with acute or convalescent COVID-19. For the CDR3, the DNA is TGTGCCAGCAGTCGGGACAGGGGAGACACTGAAGCTTTCTTT. It yields the protein CASSRDRGDTEAFF.